This is a list of T cell receptor beta chains from one sample in a study of neurological immune-mediated disorders. MiXCR, applied by TCRdb to the 5' RACE reads, yields one record per CDR3 protein. The top ten hold approximately 2.2% of the sample, which has tens of thousands of distinct CDR3 sequences, approximately 2.4% seen once. The source material was PBMCs. The receptors derive from a man aged 50-60 years with multiple sclerosis. CDR3s include the opening cysteine and the closing phenylalanine or tryptophan. D genes are given only for firm matches. Size is omitted from some rows. Given values are once, few, many or a class for expanded clones.

cdr3_nt cdr3_aa j_call v_call clone_size d_call
TGTGCTAGTGGTTTGGACCGAGACAGAAACCAAGAGACCCAGTACTTC CASGLDRDRNQETQYF TRBJ2-5 TRBV12-5 - -
TGCAGTGCTTTCGGACAGTTGAACACTGAAGCTTTCTTT CSAFGQLNTEAFF TRBJ1-1 TRBV20-1 many -
TGCAGTGCAACACCAGGGGGCTCCGCCTATGGCTACACCTTC CSATPGGSAYGYTF TRBJ1-2 TRBV20-1 many TRBD1
TGTGCCAGCAGCTTAGCGGGAGAGAGGAACACTGAAGCTTTCTTT CASSLAGERNTEAFF TRBJ1-1 TRBV7-8 many -
TGTGCCAGCAGTGACCTCGGGGCGGGGGGCACAGATACGCAGTATTTT CASSDLGAGGTDTQYF TRBJ2-3 TRBV6-2/TRBV6-3 few TRBD2
TGTGCCAGCAGTTGGGGTAGCAGCAACTACGAGCAGTACTTC CASSWGSSNYEQYF TRBJ2-7 TRBV27 many -
TGCGCCAGCAGTTCAGGACCGTACACAGATACGCAGTATTTT CASSSGPYTDTQYF TRBJ2-3 TRBV5-1 many -
TGTGCCAGCAGCCTCGGGACAGGGCTAGCCAAAAACATTCAGTACTTC CASSLGTGLAKNIQYF TRBJ2-4 TRBV7-9 many TRBD1
TGTGCCAGCAGGCTAGGGGGGCAAAATGAAAAACTGTTTTTT CASRLGGQNEKLFF TRBJ1-4 TRBV12-3/TRBV12-4 many -
TGCAGTGCTAGAGTCCAGACAATAGGAGACGAGCAGTACTTC CSARVQTIGDEQYF TRBJ2-7 TRBV20-1 - -
TGTGCCAGCAGCCCTGCTGGACAGTCCTACAATGAGCAGTTCTTC CASSPAGQSYNEQFF TRBJ2-1 TRBV7-9 many -
TGTGCCAGCAGCTTAGTGGGGCGGGGGGCAGACGATACGCAGTATTTT CASSLVGRGADDTQYF TRBJ2-3 TRBV7-2 many TRBD2
TGTGCCAGCAGCTCCGATGGGTTGAGCACAGATACGCAGTATTTT CASSSDGLSTDTQYF TRBJ2-3 TRBV9 many -
TGCGCCAGCAGCTTTGGGCGGGACCCCTACGAGCAGTACTTC CASSFGRDPYEQYF TRBJ2-7 TRBV5-1 many -
TGTGCCAGCAGAACAGGGGGTCACGCTGAAGCTTTCTTT CASRTGGHAEAFF TRBJ1-1 TRBV2 many TRBD1
TGTGCCAGCAGCGCCGGGACAGCGAGGTCCGGAAACACCATATATTTT CASSAGTARSGNTIYF TRBJ1-3 TRBV25-1 many TRBD1
TGCGCCAGCAGCTCCATAGTACAGGGATACGGCTACACCTTC CASSSIVQGYGYTF TRBJ1-2 TRBV5-1 many -
TGCAGTGCTAGTGCCCTCGGCGGGAGGAACACCGGGGAGCTGTTTTTT CSASALGGRNTGELFF TRBJ2-2 TRBV20-1 - TRBD2
TGCAGTGCTAGAGTTCCCGGTAGCTCCTACGAGCAGTACTTC CSARVPGSSYEQYF TRBJ2-7 TRBV20-1 few -
TGTGCCAGCAGCTTGGCGGGGACAGGCATCTACGAGCAGTACTTC CASSLAGTGIYEQYF TRBJ2-7 TRBV5-8 many TRBD1
TGCGCCAGCAGGTCGAAGTACCAGAGGAGGGACACTGAAGCTTTCTTT CASRSKYQRRDTEAFF TRBJ1-1 TRBV5-1 many -
TGCGCCAGCAGCAAGGGGGAACCAATTAATGAAAAACTGTTTTTT CASSKGEPINEKLFF TRBJ1-4 TRBV5-1 many -
TGCAGTGCTACGAGACGGCACTATGGCTACACCTTC CSATRRHYGYTF TRBJ1-2 TRBV20-1 many -
TGCGCCAGCAGCCAAGAGCGCGCGGGCACAGATACGCAGTATTTT CASSQERAGTDTQYF TRBJ2-3 TRBV4-3 - -
TGTGCCAGCAGCCGCCTAGGGGAAGGAGAATCACCCCTCCACTTT CASSRLGEGESPLHF TRBJ1-6 TRBV5-6 many -
TGTGCCAGCAGCGTAACGTCGACGGGGGACAGGGAGCTTTTCGGAGCTTTCTTT CASSVTSTGDRELFGAFF TRBJ1-1 TRBV9 many TRBD1
TGTGCCAGCAGCTTGGATTGGGATGACTTTTCTGGAAACACCATATATTTT CASSLDWDDFSGNTIYF TRBJ1-3 TRBV5-5 many -
TGCGCCAGCAGCTTGATAGCAAGTTGGACCCCTGGGGAAAAACTGTTTTTT CASSLIASWTPGEKLFF TRBJ1-4 TRBV5-1 many -
TGTGCCAGCTCTTGGGGCTACGAGCAGTACTTC CASSWGYEQYF TRBJ2-7 TRBV5-6 many -
TGCGCCAGCAGCTTTGAGACAGCCAGTTCACCCCTCAACTTT CASSFETASSPLNF TRBJ1-6 TRBV5-1 many -
TGTGCCAGCAGCGGGAATTCACCCCTCCACTTT CASSGNSPLHF TRBJ1-6 TRBV12-3/TRBV12-4 many -
TGTGCCAGCAGCTTAGAAACCCCCGGGACACGTCCAGGGGCCCAGCATTTT CASSLETPGTRPGAQHF TRBJ1-5 TRBV7-2 many -
TGTGCCAGCAGCACCGGAAAGGGGAACACTGAAGCATTCTTT CASSTGKGNTEAFF TRBJ1-1 TRBV7-9 - -
TGCGCCAGCAGCATACAGGGAAAGGACACTGAAGCTTTCTTT CASSIQGKDTEAFF TRBJ1-1 TRBV5-1 many -
TGTGCCAGCAGGGAAGGACAGGCGAACTATGGCTACACCTTC CASREGQANYGYTF TRBJ1-2 TRBV12-3/TRBV12-4 many TRBD1
TGTGCCAGTAGTATCAAGGGCTACGAGCAGTACTTC CASSIKGYEQYF TRBJ2-7 TRBV19 many -
TGTGCCACCAGCAGAGGAAACCTGGGGGAACTGTTTTTT CATSRGNLGELFF TRBJ1-4 TRBV15 many -
TGTGCCAGCAGCTTCACAGGGGTACAGGAGTTCTCTATGGGCTACACCTTC CASSFTGVQEFSMGYTF TRBJ1-2 TRBV6-5 many TRBD1
TGTGCCAGCAGCTTAGCAGGGCATGAGCAGTTCTTC CASSLAGHEQFF TRBJ2-1 TRBV7-9 many -
TGTGCCAGCAGTTTGAGTCAGTTTCCGTCGGGGACTGAAGCTTTCTTT CASSLSQFPSGTEAFF TRBJ1-1 TRBV12-3/TRBV12-4 - -
TGTGCCACCAGCAGAGGGGCATCTGAAAAACTGTTTTTT CATSRGASEKLFF TRBJ1-4 TRBV15 many -
TGCAGTGCTAGGTCAGGGGCTACTGAAGCTTTCTTT CSARSGATEAFF TRBJ1-1 TRBV20-1 many -
TGTGCCAGCAGCCACTACAGGGGTACAGATACGCAGTATTTT CASSHYRGTDTQYF TRBJ2-3 TRBV4-2 many TRBD1
TGTGCCAGCAGCTCTGATCGGGGTTGGGGCTACACCTTC CASSSDRGWGYTF TRBJ1-2 TRBV11-3 few -
TGCGCCAGCAGCCGACAGGGATCGTCTAATGAAAAACTGTTTTTT CASSRQGSSNEKLFF TRBJ1-4 TRBV5-1 many TRBD1
TGCAGTGCTAGAGATGAGAATACAGATACGCAGTATTTT CSARDENTDTQYF TRBJ2-3 TRBV20-1 many -
TGTGCCAGCAGCGTAGCGGTAGGGAGACAGGTGGGCACAGATACGCAGTATTTT CASSVAVGRQVGTDTQYF TRBJ2-3 TRBV9 few -
TGCAGTGCTAGACTCAGGGCTAACTACAATGAGCAGTTCTTC CSARLRANYNEQFF TRBJ2-1 TRBV20-1 many -
TGTGCCAGCAGTGAAGGACAGGGTTGGGACATTCAGTACTTC CASSEGQGWDIQYF TRBJ2-4 TRBV6-5 many TRBD1
TGCAGTGCTAGCCCTTTGAGTTCTGGGGCCAACGTCCTGACTTTC CSASPLSSGANVLTF TRBJ2-6 TRBV20-1 many -
TGTGCCAGCAGTTACGGAATACAGGGGGCTAGCACAGATACGCAGTATTTT CASSYGIQGASTDTQYF TRBJ2-3 TRBV6-5 many TRBD1
TGTGCCAGCAGACCTCGTTCGGGGGATTCTAATGAAAAACTGTTTTTT CASRPRSGDSNEKLFF TRBJ1-4 TRBV4-2 many -
TGCGCCAGCAGCTTCAGCCCTCCGCGCACAGATACGCGGTATTTT CASSFSPPRTDTRYF TRBJ2-3 TRBV5-1 - -
TGTGCCATCAAGCGTGGGGCTAGCGGGGGGGTGGAGCAGTTCTTC CAIKRGASGGVEQFF TRBJ2-1 TRBV10-3 many TRBD2